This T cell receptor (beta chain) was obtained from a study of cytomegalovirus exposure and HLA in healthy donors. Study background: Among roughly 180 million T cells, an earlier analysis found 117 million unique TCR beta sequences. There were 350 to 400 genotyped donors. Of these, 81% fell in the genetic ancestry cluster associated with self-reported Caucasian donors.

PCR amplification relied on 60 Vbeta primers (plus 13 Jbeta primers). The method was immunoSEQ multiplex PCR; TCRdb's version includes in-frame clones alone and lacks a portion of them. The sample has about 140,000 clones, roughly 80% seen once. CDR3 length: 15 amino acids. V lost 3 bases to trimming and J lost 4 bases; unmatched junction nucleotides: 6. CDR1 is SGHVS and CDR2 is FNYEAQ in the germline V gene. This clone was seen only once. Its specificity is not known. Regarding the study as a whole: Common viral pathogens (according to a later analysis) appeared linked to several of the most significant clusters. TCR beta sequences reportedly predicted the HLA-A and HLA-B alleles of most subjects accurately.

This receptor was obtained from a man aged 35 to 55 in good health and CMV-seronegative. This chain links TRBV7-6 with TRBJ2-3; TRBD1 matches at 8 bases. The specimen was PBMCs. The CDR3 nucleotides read TGTGCCAGCAGCTTTTGGACAGGGCCGGCAGATACGCAGTATTTT. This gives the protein CASSFWTGPADTQYF.